The 10 T cell receptor beta chains below all came from one sample that was sequenced in a study of beta chain features in type 1 diabetes. What was sequenced were expressed TCRB transcripts, since all of the isolated RNA had been reverse transcribed. TCRdb keeps only in-frame clones here, not all; method: immunoSEQ multiplex PCR. The profile shows about 360,000 clones, roughly 12% of them singletons. Sequencing used naive CD4+ T cells from blood. These receptors all come from a man younger than 30 in good health.

This clone has more than one count but fewer than ten. The rearrangement uses TRBV28 and TRBJ1-1, with D uncertain. Per germline, CDR1 MDHEN and CDR2 SYDVKM. V was pared by 1 base and J by 1 base, with 4 bases between. CDR3 length: 13 residues. The CDR3 spells CASSLSQNTEAFF. CDR3 DNA: TGTGCCAGCAGTTTATCACAGAACACTGAAGCTTTCTTT.

The chain couples TRBV7-2 to TRBJ2-1; D might be TRBD2 (6 bases). The CDR3 runs 14 residues. The V gene's germline CDR1 is SGHTA and CDR2 FQGNSA. The V and J ends lost 6 bases and 5 bases respectively, with 14 bases between them. CDR3 nucleotides: TGTGCCAGCAGTTTAACGGGACTCAACAATGAGCAGTTCTTC. Its protein product is CASSLTGLNNEQFF.

Only a few counts were recorded for this clone. The V call is TRBV15, the J call TRBJ2-7, with 9 bases matching TRBD2. V lost 0 bases, J lost 1 base, and 4 bases stayed unmatched. The CDR3 totals 16 residues. Looked up from germline, CDR1 is LNHNV and CDR2 is YYDKDF (reference sequence). CDR3 residues: CATSRDVSGGSYEQYF. CDR3 coding DNA: TGTGCCACCAGCAGAGATGTTAGCGGGGGTTCCTACGAGCAGTACTTC.

This clone was seen a few times. This rearrangement joins TRBV29-1 to TRBJ1-2; D is unclear. Per the germline V gene, CDR1 is SQVTM and CDR2 is ANQGSEA. The CDR3 consists of 12 residues. The V end was cut by 2 bases, the J end by 4 bases, with 8 bases between. The CDR3 DNA follows: TGCAGCGTTGAATGGGCGCTCTATGGCTACACCTTC. This encodes CSVEWALYGYTF.

The V and J genes are TRBV18 and TRBJ1-2, with D hard to call. The CDR3 runs to 14 residues. Germline CDR1 and CDR2: KGHSH and LQKENI. The V end was cut by 1 base, the J end by 6 bases, with 12 bases between. The CDR3 protein is CASSPRVTGDGYTF. Here the CDR3 DNA reads TGTGCCAGCTCACCACGGGTAACCGGGGATGGCTACACCTTC.

The chain employs TRBV7-2 and TRBJ1-4, with 7 bases that match TRBD1. The junction had 7 bases not matched to a gene; V was cut back by 5 bases and J by 10 bases. The CDR3 loop spans 13 amino acids. Germline assignment: CDR1 SGHTA and CDR2 FQGNSA. CDR3 nucleotides: TGTGCCAGCAGCCTAGGGACAGATCGAAAACTGTTTTTT. This gives the protein CASSLGTDRKLFF.

The J gene is TRBJ1-5, the V gene TRBV19; D is ambiguous. This CDR3 is built from 11 residues. V was shortened by 6 bases and J by 9 bases, with 9 bases between the two germline ends. Germline V CDR1 and CDR2: LNHDA, SQIVND (reference sequence). In nucleotides, the CDR3 is TGTGCCAGTAGCGAGTTTTGGCCCCAGCATTTT. It codes for CASSEFWPQHF.

This clone was detected a few times. Germline and junction disagree at one end, which may indicate a read error. The rearrangement links TRBV14 to TRBJ2-1; D unresolved. The CDR3 consists of 11 residues. CDR1 is SGHDN, CDR2 FVKESK, per germline. DNA for the CDR3: TGTGCCAGCAGTCAAGCCGGGGAGCAGTTCTTC. It yields the protein CASSQAGEQFF.

This clone was recorded a few times. This sequence joins TRBV5-4 and TRBJ2-7, with D possibly TRBD2 on 5 matching bases. Trimming took off 3 bases at V and 5 bases at J, with 12 bases between the two ends. The CDR3 extends over 13 amino acids. CDR1 is SGHNT, CDR2 YYREEE, per germline (reference sequence). The DNA for the CDR3 is TGTGCCAGCAGCTCGGGGAACAGCCACGAGCAGTACTTC. It translates to CASSSGNSHEQYF. Complete variable domain (other parts from reference TRBV5-4 and TRBJ2-7): ETGVTQSPTHLIKTRGQQVTLRCSSQSGHNTVSWYQQALGQGPQFIFQYYREEENGRGNFPPRFSGLQFPNYSSELNVNALELDDSALYLCASSSGNSHEQYFGPGTRLTVT.

The chain combines TRBV28 with TRBJ2-6; D call uncertain. Trimming shortened V by 6 bases and J by 0 bases, and 6 bases separated the two germline ends. There are 14 residues in the CDR3. Germline CDR1 MDHEN, CDR2 SYDVKM. CDR3 loop: CASSYYSGANVLTF. Here the CDR3 DNA reads TGTGCCAGCAGCTATTACTCTGGGGCCAACGTCCTGACTTTC.